The rows below give T cell receptor beta chains drawn from one sample of a study of cytomegalovirus exposure and HLA in healthy donors. The repertoire was sequenced with immunoSEQ multiplex PCR; TCRdb's copy has only in-frame clones and lacks some. Among roughly 120,000 clones listed, roughly 82% were seen once. Input material: PBMCs. These receptors were taken from a man aged 18 to 30 in good health and CMV-seropositive. CDR3s include the opening cysteine and the closing phenylalanine or tryptophan. The D gene is left open where the match is weak. Size is stated for part of the rows, as once, few or many counts, or as a class when the clone is expanded.

J: TRBJ2-3
size: -
D: TRBD1
V: TRBV11-3
DNA: TGTGCCAGCAGCCCCGGACAGGGGTTGGCAGATACGCAGTATTTT
CDR3: CASSPGQGLADTQYF

J: TRBJ2-7
size: -
D: TRBD2
V: TRBV14
DNA: TGTGCCAGCAGCCGGAACGGATTAGCGGGAGACTACGAGCAGTACTTC
CDR3: CASSRNGLAGDYEQYF

J: TRBJ2-4
size: few
D: -
V: TRBV7-9
DNA: TGTTCCAGCAGCTTCGAGTATAACAGTCAGTACTTC
CDR3: CSSSFEYNSQYF

J: TRBJ2-3
size: -
D: -
V: TRBV4-1
DNA: TGCGCCAGCAGCCAAGAAATGGTGCGGAGCACAGATACGCAGTATTTT
CDR3: CASSQEMVRSTDTQYF

J: TRBJ1-1
size: -
D: TRBD1
V: TRBV4-1
DNA: TGCGCCAGCAGCCAATCCGGGACAGGCTTTCGAGCTTTCTTT
CDR3: CASSQSGTGFRAFF

J: TRBJ1-2
size: -
D: -
V: TRBV28
DNA: TGTGCCAGCAGACTTGTCTATGGCTACACCTTC
CDR3: CASRLVYGYTF

J: TRBJ1-5
size: -
D: TRBD1
V: TRBV9
DNA: TGTGCCAGCAGCTTAGGACAGGGTACTCAGCCCCAGCATTTT
CDR3: CASSLGQGTQPQHF

J: TRBJ1-3
size: few
D: -
V: TRBV19
DNA: TGTGCCAGTACACGTGGAGGTTCTGGAAACACCATATATTTT
CDR3: CASTRGGSGNTIYF

J: TRBJ2-3
size: -
D: TRBD2
V: TRBV5-4
DNA: TGTGCCAGCAGCTTGTCCTGGCTAGCGGACACAGATACGCAGTATTTT
CDR3: CASSLSWLADTDTQYF

J: TRBJ2-7
size: -
D: TRBD2
V: TRBV2
DNA: TGTGCCAGCGGGACTAGCGTGGGAGAGCAGTACTTC
CDR3: CASGTSVGEQYF

J: TRBJ1-4
size: -
D: -
V: TRBV14
DNA: TGTGCCAGCAGCCAAGGGCGGTCTGGTCGGGTTGAAAAACTGTTTTTT
CDR3: CASSQGRSGRVEKLFF

J: TRBJ2-2
size: -
D: TRBD1
V: TRBV5-1
DNA: TGCGCCAGCAGCTTGGCCCCCCGGACAGGGATTCCCGGGGAGCTGTTTTTT
CDR3: CASSLAPRTGIPGELFF

J: TRBJ1-3
size: -
D: -
V: TRBV18
DNA: TGTGCCAGCTCACCTGGTTTCGGACAAAGCGGAAACACCATATATTTT
CDR3: CASSPGFGQSGNTIYF

J: TRBJ2-1
size: -
D: -
V: TRBV11-3
DNA: TGTGCCAGCAGCGTAGGGACTCACAATGAGCAGTTCTTC
CDR3: CASSVGTHNEQFF

J: TRBJ1-1
size: -
D: -
V: TRBV5-1
DNA: TGCGCCAGCAGCTTGGCGGGTGAAGCTTTCTTT
CDR3: CASSLAGEAFF

J: TRBJ1-5
size: -
D: -
V: TRBV6-1
DNA: TGTGCCAGCAGTGTCAGGACTCGCAATCAGCCCCAGCATTTT
CDR3: CASSVRTRNQPQHF

J: TRBJ2-7
size: -
D: TRBD1
V: TRBV9
DNA: TGTGCCAGCAGCCGAGGGGGCAATCCCTACGAGCAGTACTTC
CDR3: CASSRGGNPYEQYF

J: TRBJ1-1
size: -
D: -
V: TRBV4-1
DNA: TGCGCCAGCAGCCCCGGGTTTTCATTGGGGGCGGAAGCTTTCTTT
CDR3: CASSPGFSLGAEAFF

J: TRBJ2-7
size: -
D: -
V: TRBV4-1
DNA: TGCGCCAGCAGCCAAGATCGAAAGCCTGGCGAGCAGTACTTC
CDR3: CASSQDRKPGEQYF

J: TRBJ1-2
size: -
D: -
V: TRBV5-5
DNA: TGTGCCAGCAGCTTGGAATGGAGAAACCCACACTATGGCTACACCTTC
CDR3: CASSLEWRNPHYGYTF

J: TRBJ2-7
size: -
D: -
V: TRBV14
DNA: TGTGCCAGCAGCCTAGGACACATCTACGAGCAGTACTTC
CDR3: CASSLGHIYEQYF

J: TRBJ2-7
size: -
D: TRBD1
V: TRBV30
DNA: TGTGCCTGGAGTCACGGGGGGACAGGGGGCGTATACGAGCAGTACTTC
CDR3: CAWSHGGTGGVYEQYF

J: TRBJ1-3
size: -
D: -
V: TRBV15
DNA: TGTGCCACCAGCAGGGACAGTGGAAACATCATATATTTT
CDR3: CATSRDSGNIIYF

J: TRBJ2-7
size: -
D: TRBD1
V: TRBV27
DNA: TGTGCCAGCAGTTTCTCAGGACAGGGTTTTCTTTACGAGCAGTACTTC
CDR3: CASSFSGQGFLYEQYF

J: TRBJ2-3
size: -
D: -
V: TRBV7-2
DNA: TGTGCCAGCAGCTTAAACCCGGGACACCCTACCGGCACAGATACGCAGTATTTT
CDR3: CASSLNPGHPTGTDTQYF

J: TRBJ2-1
size: -
D: TRBD2
V: TRBV5-1
DNA: TGCGCCAGCAGCTGGACGGGGGGGATGGATGAGCAGTTCTTC
CDR3: CASSWTGGMDEQFF

J: TRBJ1-2
size: -
D: -
V: TRBV4-2
DNA: TGTGCCAGCAGCCAAGCTGACAGCACCTCCTATGGCTACACCTTC
CDR3: CASSQADSTSYGYTF

J: TRBJ1-5
size: few
D: -
V: TRBV27
DNA: TGTGCCAGCAGTTTAAGGGAGAATCAGCCCCAGCATTTT
CDR3: CASSLRENQPQHF

J: TRBJ1-2
size: -
D: -
V: TRBV6-6
DNA: TGTGCCTCATTTTGGGAGGTCTACACCTTC
CDR3: CASFWEVYTF

J: TRBJ2-3
size: -
D: -
V: TRBV6-1
DNA: TGTGCCAGCGGCCAAGATACGCAGTATTTT
CDR3: CASGQDTQYF

J: TRBJ1-6
size: few
D: -
V: TRBV4-1
DNA: TGCGCCAGCAGCCAAGAGAGTATGGGGGGGCTTCTCCACTTT
CDR3: CASSQESMGGLLHF

J: TRBJ2-7
size: -
D: -
V: TRBV18
DNA: TGTGCCAGCTCGCTAGGAGGGGACTCCTACGAGCAGTACTTC
CDR3: CASSLGGDSYEQYF

J: TRBJ2-3
size: -
D: -
V: TRBV7-9
DNA: TGTGCCGGCCGCGGGACAGCGATAAGCACAGATACGCAGTATTTT
CDR3: CAGRGTAISTDTQYF

J: TRBJ1-1
size: -
D: -
V: TRBV7-2
DNA: TGTGCCAGCAGCCCTCCTATGAGGGCAAGTTTCTTT
CDR3: CASSPPMRASFF

J: TRBJ2-5
size: -
D: -
V: TRBV14
DNA: TGTGCCAGCAGTTTGGGCGAGACCCAGTACTTC
CDR3: CASSLGETQYF

J: TRBJ2-7
size: -
D: TRBD1
V: TRBV18
DNA: TGTGCCAGCTCACCCAGGACAGGGTCTTACGAGCAGTACTTC
CDR3: CASSPRTGSYEQYF

J: TRBJ1-2
size: -
D: TRBD1
V: TRBV5-1
DNA: TGCGCCAGCAGCGAGGGGACAGGGAACTATGGCTACACCTTC
CDR3: CASSEGTGNYGYTF

J: TRBJ1-3
size: -
D: -
V: TRBV27
DNA: TGTGCCAGCAGTTTATCGACGGGAGCAGCTGGAAACACCATATATTTT
CDR3: CASSLSTGAAGNTIYF

J: TRBJ1-2
size: -
D: -
V: TRBV4-1
DNA: TGCGCCAGCAGCCAAGGGGGGGGAAACGATGGCTACACCTTC
CDR3: CASSQGGGNDGYTF

J: TRBJ2-2
size: -
D: -
V: TRBV4-1
DNA: TGCGCCAGCAGCCAAGGGCGGACTGTCGTGGGCACCGGGGAGCTGTTTTTT
CDR3: CASSQGRTVVGTGELFF

J: TRBJ1-2
size: -
D: -
V: TRBV19
DNA: TGTGCCAGTAGTATAACCAGATTTAACTATGGCTACACCTTC
CDR3: CASSITRFNYGYTF

J: TRBJ2-2
size: -
D: -
V: TRBV15
DNA: TGTGCCACCAGCAAGGAAAGGGGGATCACCGGGGAGCTGTTTTTT
CDR3: CATSKERGITGELFF

J: TRBJ1-2
size: few
D: -
V: TRBV6-5
DNA: TGTGCCAGCAGTTACTCGATCAGGGGTGCCTATGGCTACACCTTC
CDR3: CASSYSIRGAYGYTF

J: TRBJ1-1
size: -
D: TRBD1
V: TRBV11-3
DNA: TGTGCCAGCAGCCTCGGACAGGGGGTTGAAGCTTTCTTT
CDR3: CASSLGQGVEAFF

J: TRBJ2-3
size: -
D: -
V: TRBV7-8
DNA: TGTGCCAGCAGCACAGGGTCTAGCACAGATACGCAGTATTTT
CDR3: CASSTGSSTDTQYF

J: TRBJ1-1
size: -
D: -
V: TRBV6-5
DNA: TGTGCCAGCAGTTATCGCCGGGGCACTGAAGCTTTCTTT
CDR3: CASSYRRGTEAFF

J: TRBJ2-3
size: few
D: -
V: TRBV2
DNA: TGTGCCAGCAGCTCCAACGGGGTTGTCACAGATACGCAGTATTTT
CDR3: CASSSNGVVTDTQYF

J: TRBJ2-2
size: -
D: TRBD2
V: TRBV7-8
DNA: TGTGCCAGCAGCCAACCGACTAGCGCCACCGGGGAGCTGTTTTTT
CDR3: CASSQPTSATGELFF

J: TRBJ1-3
size: -
D: -
V: TRBV5-1
DNA: TGCGCCAGCAGCTTGACAGGGTCCGGAAACACCATATATTTT
CDR3: CASSLTGSGNTIYF

J: TRBJ2-5
size: -
D: TRBD2
V: TRBV25-1
DNA: TGTGCCAGCAGCTATAGCGGGAGGCCTCAAGAGACCCAGTACTTC
CDR3: CASSYSGRPQETQYF

J: TRBJ2-1
size: -
D: TRBD2
V: TRBV5-6
DNA: TGTGCCAGCAACGGACGGTTTGCGGGAGCTGGGAATGAGCAGTTCTTC
CDR3: CASNGRFAGAGNEQFF

J: TRBJ1-2
size: few
D: -
V: TRBV7-2
DNA: TGTGCCAGCAGCTTAGCAAGTAACAGCTATGGCTACACCTTC
CDR3: CASSLASNSYGYTF

J: TRBJ1-5
size: -
D: TRBD1
V: TRBV28
DNA: TGTGCCGGACAGGGGAGCAATCAGCCCCAGCATTTT
CDR3: CAGQGSNQPQHF